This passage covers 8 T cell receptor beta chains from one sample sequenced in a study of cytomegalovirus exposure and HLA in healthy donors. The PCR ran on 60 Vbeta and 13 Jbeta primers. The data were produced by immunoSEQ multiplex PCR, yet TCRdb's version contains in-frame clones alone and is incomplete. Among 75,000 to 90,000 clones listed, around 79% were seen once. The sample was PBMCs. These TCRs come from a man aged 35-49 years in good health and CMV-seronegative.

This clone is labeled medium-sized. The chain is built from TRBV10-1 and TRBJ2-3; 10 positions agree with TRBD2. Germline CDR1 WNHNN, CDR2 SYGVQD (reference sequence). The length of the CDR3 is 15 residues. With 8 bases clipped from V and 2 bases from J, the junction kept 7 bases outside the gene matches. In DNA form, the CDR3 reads TGCGCCAGCTCATCCGGGACTAGCGACACAGATACGCAGTATTTT. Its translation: CASSSGTSDTDTQYF.

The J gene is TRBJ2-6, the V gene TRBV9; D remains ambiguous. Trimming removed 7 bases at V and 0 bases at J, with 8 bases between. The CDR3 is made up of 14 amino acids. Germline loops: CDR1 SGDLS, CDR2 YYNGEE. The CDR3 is CASAKPSGANVLTF. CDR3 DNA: TGTGCCAGCGCTAAGCCCTCTGGGGCCAACGTCCTGACTTTC.

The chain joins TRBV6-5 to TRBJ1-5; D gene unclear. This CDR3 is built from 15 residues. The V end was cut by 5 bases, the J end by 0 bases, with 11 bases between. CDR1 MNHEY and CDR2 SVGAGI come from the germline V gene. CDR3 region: CASSPGLLSNQPQHF. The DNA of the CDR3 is TGTGCCAGCAGTCCCGGACTTCTTAGCAATCAGCCCCAGCATTTT.

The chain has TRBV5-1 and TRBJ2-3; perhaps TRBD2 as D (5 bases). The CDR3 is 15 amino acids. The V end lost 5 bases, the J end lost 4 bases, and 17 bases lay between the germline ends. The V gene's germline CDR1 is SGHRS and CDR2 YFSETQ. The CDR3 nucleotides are TGCGCCAGCAGACTTACCACTAGTGCGGCAGATACGCAGTATTTT. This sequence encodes CASRLTTSAADTQYF.

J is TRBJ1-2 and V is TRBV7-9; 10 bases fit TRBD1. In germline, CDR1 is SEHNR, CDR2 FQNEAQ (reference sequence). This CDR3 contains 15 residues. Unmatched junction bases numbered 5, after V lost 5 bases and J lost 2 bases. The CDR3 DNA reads TGTGCCAGCAGCACCCGGGACAGGGGCAACTATGGCTACACCTTC. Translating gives CASSTRDRGNYGYTF.

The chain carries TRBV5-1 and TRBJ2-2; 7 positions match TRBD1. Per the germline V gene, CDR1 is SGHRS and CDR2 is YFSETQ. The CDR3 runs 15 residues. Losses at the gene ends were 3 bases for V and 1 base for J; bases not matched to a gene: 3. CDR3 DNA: TGCGCCAGCAGCTCGGGGACAGTGAACACCGGGGAGCTGTTTTTT. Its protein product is CASSSGTVNTGELFF.

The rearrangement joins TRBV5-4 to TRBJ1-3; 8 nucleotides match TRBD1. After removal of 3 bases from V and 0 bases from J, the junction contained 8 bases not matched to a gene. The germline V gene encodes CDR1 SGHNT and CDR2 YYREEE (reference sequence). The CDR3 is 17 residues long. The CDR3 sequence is CASSYRTGINSGNTIYF. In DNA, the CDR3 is TGTGCCAGCAGCTACCGGACAGGGATAAACTCTGGAAACACCATATATTTT.

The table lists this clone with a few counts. Here the CDR3 DNA reads TGTGCCACCAGCAGAGGGACAGGGGTTGGGGAAAAACTGTTTTTT. Its translation: CATSRGTGVGEKLFF. The J gene is TRBJ1-4, the V gene TRBV15; 9 bases align to TRBD1. This CDR3 comprises 15 residues. Germline trimming cut 1 base from V and 8 bases from J; bases unmatched to any gene: 5. Germline V gene sequence: CDR1 LNHNV, CDR2 YYDKDF (reference sequence).